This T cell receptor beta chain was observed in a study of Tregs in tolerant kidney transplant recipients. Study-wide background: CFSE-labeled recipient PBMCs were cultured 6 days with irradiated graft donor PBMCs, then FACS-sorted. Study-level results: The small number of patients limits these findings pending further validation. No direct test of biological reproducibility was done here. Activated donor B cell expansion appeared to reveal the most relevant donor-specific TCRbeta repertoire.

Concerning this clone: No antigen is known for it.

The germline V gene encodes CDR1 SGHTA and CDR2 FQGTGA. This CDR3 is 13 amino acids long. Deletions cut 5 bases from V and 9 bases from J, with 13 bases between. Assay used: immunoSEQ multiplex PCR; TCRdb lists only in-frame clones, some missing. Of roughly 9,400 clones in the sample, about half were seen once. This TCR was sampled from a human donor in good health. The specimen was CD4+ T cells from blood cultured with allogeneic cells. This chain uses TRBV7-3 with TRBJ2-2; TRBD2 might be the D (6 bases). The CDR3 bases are TGTGCCAGCAGCCTATTGAGCGGGCGGGAGCTGTTTTTT. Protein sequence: CASSLLSGRELFF. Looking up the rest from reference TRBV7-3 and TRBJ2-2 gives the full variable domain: GAGVSQTPSNKVTEKGKYVELRCDPISGHTALYWYRQSLGQGPEFLIYFQGTGAADDSGLPNDRFFAVRPEGSVSTLKIQRTERGDSAVYLCASSLLSGRELFFGEGSRLTVL.